The 21 T cell receptor beta chains below were found in one sample sequenced in a study of T cell repertoires in cytomegalovirus infection. TCRdb analysed the reads with MiXCR anew, one entry per CDR3 protein. The sample contains approximately 750,000 distinct CDR3 sequences, under 40% of which appear only once. Material: PBMCs. These receptors came from a human donor in good health (CMV status not recorded). Some clones in this sample may be carry-over from other donors' samples.

This chain links TRBV28 with TRBJ2-3; D is perhaps TRBD2 (6 bases). The CDR3 spans 16 residues. Trimming pared 6 bases from V and 2 bases from J, leaving 18 bases between. Germline CDR1 and CDR2: MDHEN and SYDVKM. Here the CDR3 DNA reads TGTGCCAGCAGCGCCGGTAGGCTAGCGCACACAGATACGCAGTATTTT. Its translation is CASSAGRLAHTDTQYF.

This chain links TRBV18 with TRBJ2-7, with 14 bases lining up with TRBD2. From germline, CDR1 is KGHSH and CDR2 LQKENI. This CDR3 contains 15 residues. V shed 6 bases, J shed 5 bases, and the junction held 6 bases outside the gene matches. The DNA of the CDR3 is TGTGCCAGCTCGGAGACGGGACTAGCGGGGGACGAGCAGTACTTC. The encoded protein is CASSETGLAGDEQYF.

There are a few counts of this clonotype. V usage is TRBV6-1 and J usage is TRBJ1-1, with D tentatively TRBD1 (6 bases). CDR1 and CDR2 from the germline V gene are MNHNS and SASEGT. The CDR3 contains 18 residues. The V and J ends lost 2 bases and 1 base respectively, with 20 bases between them. The CDR3: CASSESVRRGVRNTEAFF. The CDR3 region has the DNA TGTGCCAGCAGTGAATCGGTTAGGAGGGGGGTGCGGAACACTGAAGCTTTCTTT.

A few counts support this clonotype. V and J are TRBV11-2 and TRBJ2-7; 8 nucleotides match TRBD2. The CDR3 length is 14 residues. Germline-derived CDR1 and CDR2 are SGHAT and FQNNGV. J lost 2 bases, V lost 7 bases, and 7 bases had no gene match. Written as DNA, the CDR3 is TGTGCCAGCAAAATAGCGGGATCAACCTACGAGCAGTACTTC. This codes for CASKIAGSTYEQYF.

This clonotype showed up many times. The V and J genes are TRBV7-6 and TRBJ2-3, with D possibly TRBD2 on 5 matching bases. The CDR3 contains 16 residues. Germline assignment: CDR1 SGHVS and CDR2 FNYEAQ. Trimming left V 5 bases short and J 2 bases short, with 17 bases between. The CDR3 nucleotides read TGTGCCAGCAGCCGCCCTTCTCCTAGCCCCACAGATACGCAGTATTTT. It encodes CASSRPSPSPTDTQYF.

V and J are TRBV4-3 and TRBJ2-3; the D is unclear. CDR1 is LGHNA, CDR2 YSLEER, per germline. The CDR3 is 14 amino acids. In DNA form, the CDR3 reads TGCTCCGGCAGCCAAGTCCCGGAGACAGATACGCAGTATTTT. This sequence encodes CSGSQVPETDTQYF.

V and J are TRBV15 and TRBJ1-5, with 9 bases matching TRBD1. V lost 3 bases, J lost 6 bases, and 6 bases stayed unmatched. This CDR3 is 15 amino acids long. CDR1 LNHNV and CDR2 YYDKDF come from the germline V gene (reference sequence). The CDR3 loop reads CATSRDRGSAQPQHF. DNA of the CDR3: TGTGCCACCAGCAGGGACAGGGGTTCGGCTCAGCCCCAGCATTTT.

This clonotype has at least ten counts. The gene calls are TRBV7-2 and TRBJ1-2, with a possible D match to TRBD1 (6 bases). The germline V gene has CDR1 SGHTA and CDR2 FQGNSA. CDR3 length equals 14 residues. Between the trimmed V and J ends, which lost 3 bases and 5 bases, there was a span of 13 bases. CDR3 in amino acids: CASSLDSRGYGYTF. As DNA, the CDR3 is TGTGCCAGCAGCTTGGACAGCCGAGGGTATGGCTACACCTTC.

This clonotype was seen many times. V gene TRBV28 combines with J gene TRBJ1-1; unclear D gene. Germline values: CDR1 MDHEN, CDR2 SYDVKM. With 3 bases removed from V and 1 base from J, the gap between germline ends came to 9 bases. This CDR3 is 14 amino acids long. CDR3 protein: CASSFFGGNTEAFF. For the CDR3, the DNA is TGTGCCAGCAGTTTTTTCGGTGGGAACACTGAAGCTTTCTTT.

This clonotype came up a few times. The CDR3 loop reads CASSPEEGTGGNEQFF. CDR3 bases: TGCGCCAGCAGCCCTGAGGAGGGTACTGGGGGCAATGAGCAGTTCTTC. The chain carries TRBV4-1 and TRBJ2-1; TRBD2 is a possible D gene (6 bases). The CDR3 loop spans 16 amino acids. Germline loops: CDR1 MGHRA, CDR2 YSYEKL. Trimming removed 4 bases at V and 6 bases at J, with 19 bases between.

The chain couples TRBV29-1 to TRBJ2-1, with 7 bases aligning to TRBD1. CDR1 is SQVTM, CDR2 ANQGSEA, per germline. The CDR3 totals 14 residues. Trimming at V came to 2 bases and at J to 3 bases, leaving 4 bases not matched to a gene. CDR3 sequence (DNA): TGCAGCGTTGAAAGCTGGGACAGCTACAATGAGCAGTTCTTC. This gives the protein CSVESWDSYNEQFF.

V usage is TRBV12-3 or TRBV12-4 and J usage is TRBJ1-5; the match to TRBD1 covers 9 bases. The length of the CDR3 is 13 residues. V lost 5 bases, J lost 5 bases, and 1 base stayed unmatched. For the CDR3, the DNA is TGTGCCAGCAGTACAGGGGGCTATCAGCCCCAGCATTTT. It specifies CASSTGGYQPQHF.

In its sample, this clonotype was seen a few times. The V call is TRBV12-5, the J call TRBJ2-5; 7 bases agree with TRBD2. The CDR3 covers 14 residues. V shed 7 bases, J shed 0 bases, and the junction held 5 bases outside the gene matches. Per germline, CDR1 LGHNT and CDR2 FRNRAP. CDR3 residues: CASASAGNQETQYF. The CDR3, as DNA: TGTGCTAGTGCCTCAGCGGGGAACCAAGAGACCCAGTACTTC.

This clonotype was seen a few times. The genes are TRBV28 and TRBJ2-7; possible D gene TRBD1, 6 bases. CDR1 is MDHEN, CDR2 SYDVKM, per germline. Trimming took 8 bases from V and 2 from J, leaving 16 bases between them. The CDR3 spans 14 residues. CDR3 residues: CASCYGTTTYEQYF. The CDR3 DNA sequence: TGTGCCAGCTGTTACGGGACAACAACCTACGAGCAGTACTTC.

This clonotype came up a few times. The gene calls are TRBV28 and TRBJ2-7; D tentatively fits TRBD1 or TRBD2 (5 bases each). The CDR3 has 11 residues. Deletions cut 8 bases from V and 2 bases from J, with 7 bases between. The germline CDR1 and CDR2 sequences are MDHEN and SYDVKM. In DNA, the CDR3 is TGTGCCAGCTGGGGACCCTACGAGCAGTACTTC. As protein: CASWGPYEQYF.

The DNA for the CDR3 is TGTGCCAGCAGTTTAGCAGGGGACGGCACTGAAGCTTTCTTT. This gives the protein CASSLAGDGTEAFF. The chain links TRBV28 to TRBJ1-1; D perhaps matches TRBD1 (6 bases). Germline V gene data show CDR1 as MDHEN and CDR2 as SYDVKM. The CDR3 spans 14 residues. V gave up 2 bases and J gave up 4 bases, with 11 bases separating them.

The rearrangement uses TRBV30 and TRBJ2-4; possible D gene TRBD2, 6 bases. CDR3 length: 14 residues. The V end was cut by 4 bases, the J end by 1 base, with 11 bases between. Germline lookup yields CDR1 GTSNPN and CDR2 SVGIG (reference sequence). The CDR3 coding sequence is TGTGCCTGGATGGGGGGTTCGGCCAAAAACATTCAGTACTTC. As protein: CAWMGGSAKNIQYF.

The chain recombines TRBV7-2 with TRBJ1-6, with 9 bases fitting TRBD1. This CDR3 is 14 amino acids long. Germline V gene sequence: CDR1 SGHTA, CDR2 FQGNSA. The V segment lost 5 bases and the J segment 10 bases; nucleotides outside the gene matches: 6. CDR3 bases: TGTGCCAGCAGCCGTAGGACAGGGGACTCACCCCTCCACTTT. Its translation is CASSRRTGDSPLHF.

The chain couples TRBV2 to TRBJ1-2; perhaps TRBD1 as D (5 bases). The CDR3 extends over 13 amino acids. V was cut by 6 bases and J by 6 bases, with 14 bases left in between. Per germline, CDR1 SNHLY and CDR2 FYNNEI. Here the CDR3 reads CASRPGLNHGYTF. The CDR3 DNA sequence: TGTGCCAGCAGGCCGGGACTCAACCATGGCTACACCTTC.

This clonotype has just a few counts. The V call is TRBV4-2, the J call TRBJ1-4, with 8 bases aligning to TRBD1. Per germline, CDR1 LGHNA and CDR2 YNFKEQ. J gave up 3 bases and V 0 bases, and 3 bases lay outside the gene matches. CDR3 length equals 16 residues. The CDR3 region has the DNA TGTGCCAGCAGCCAAGACCCGGACAGGGCTAATGAAAAACTGTTTTTT. This sequence encodes CASSQDPDRANEKLFF.

The chain has TRBV12-3 or TRBV12-4 and TRBJ2-7, with no clear D. The CDR3 totals 14 residues. Trimming left V 1 base short and J 4 bases short, with 11 bases between. The CDR3 DNA reads as TGTGCCAGCAGTTTAGGTCTGGTTGTGTACGAGCAGTACTTC. Protein sequence: CASSLGLVVYEQYF.